One sample yielded the 27 T cell receptor beta chains listed below, sequenced in a study of cytomegalovirus exposure and HLA in healthy donors. Sequencing was performed with immunoSEQ multiplex PCR; in TCRdb, only in-frame clones are kept and a portion is missing. The table includes 120,000 or so clones, approximately 89% detected once. The sample was PBMCs. These receptors originate from a woman aged 18-30 years in good health and CMV-seronegative.

The rearrangement uses TRBV6-5 and TRBJ1-1; D call uncertain. The V and J ends lost 2 bases and 3 bases respectively, with 7 bases between them. Germline V gene data show CDR1 as MNHEY and CDR2 as SVGAGI. The CDR3 spans 13 residues. The chain's CDR3 is CASSYETHTEAFF. In DNA form, the CDR3 reads TGTGCCAGCAGTTACGAGACACACACTGAAGCTTTCTTT.

The rearrangement joins TRBV28 to TRBJ1-3; the D gene is possibly TRBD1 (5 bases). CDR3 length equals 15 residues. The germline gives CDR1 MDHEN, CDR2 SYDVKM. V lost 3 bases to trimming and J lost 3 bases, with 12 bases between them. The CDR3 bases are TGTGCCAGCAGTTTTGGGGCGGGGGGTGGAAACACCATATATTTT. This gives the protein CASSFGAGGGNTIYF. The entire variable domain, with the rest obtained from reference TRBV28 and TRBJ1-3, is as follows: DVKVTQSSRYLVKRTGEKVFLECVQDMDHENMFWYRQDPGLGLRLIYFSYDVKMKEKGDIPEGYSVSREKKERFSLILESASTNQTSMYLCASSFGAGGGNTIYFGEGSWLTVV.

The gene calls are TRBV6-5 and TRBJ1-4, with 8 bases aligning to TRBD1. The CDR3 length is 15 residues. V lost 6 bases to trimming and J lost 8 bases; unmatched junction nucleotides: 11. Germline V gene lookup returns CDR1 MNHEY and CDR2 SVGAGI. CDR3 protein: CASSYQGAVKEKLFF. The CDR3 coding sequence is TGTGCCAGCAGCTACCAGGGGGCGGTTAAGGAAAAACTGTTTTTT.

The V call is TRBV29-1, the J call TRBJ2-1; 7 nucleotides match TRBD2. CDR1 SQVTM and CDR2 ANQGSEA come from the germline V gene. This CDR3 contains 11 residues. Unmatched junction bases numbered 1, after V lost 2 bases and J lost 9 bases. CDR3 sequence (DNA): TGCAGCGTTGAACCTAGCGGTGAGCAGTTCTTC. Translating it yields CSVEPSGEQFF.

The chain combines TRBV7-9 with TRBJ2-1, with TRBD2 matching over 7 bases. Germline V gene data show CDR1 as SEHNR and CDR2 as FQNEAQ (reference sequence). V was clipped by 5 bases and J by 2 bases; unmatched bases: 12. CDR3 length: 17 amino acids. The CDR3 region has the DNA TGTGCCAGCAGCCCAGCGGGGCTAGCGGAGACCTACAATGAGCAGTTCTTC. Translating it yields CASSPAGLAETYNEQFF.

This sequence joins TRBV18 and TRBJ2-3; D gene unclear. Germline-derived CDR1 and CDR2 are KGHSH and LQKENI. This CDR3 has 15 residues. V lost 3 bases, J lost 0 bases, and 10 bases lay in between. DNA of the CDR3: TGTGCCAGCTCACCCGCTTCGACTAGCACAGATACGCAGTATTTT. This translates into CASSPASTSTDTQYF.

J is TRBJ1-4 and V is TRBV7-9; possibly TRBD1 for D (6 bases). Germline CDR1 reads SEHNR; CDR2 reads FQNEAQ (reference sequence). CDR3 length: 12 amino acids. Trimming pared 1 base from V and 10 bases from J, leaving 7 bases between. In nucleotides, the CDR3 is TGTGCCAGCAGCTTAGAAGGGGGAAAACTGTTTTTT. Amino acid sequence: CASSLEGGKLFF.

This chain joins TRBV30 and TRBJ2-5; 8 positions match TRBD2. The CDR3 sequence is 15 residues long. V shed 3 bases and J 4 bases; nucleotides not matched to a gene: 10. Germline CDR1 reads GTSNPN; CDR2 reads SVGIG (reference sequence). CDR3 amino acids: CAWSPGTRTLETQYF. For the CDR3, the DNA is TGTGCCTGGAGCCCGGGGACTAGGACTCTAGAGACCCAGTACTTC.

About this clone: The junction departs from the called germline gene at one end, perhaps through a read error. CDR3 DNA: TGCGCCAGCACCCAAGTCAGCTCCTACGAGCAGTACTTC. Residues: CASTQVSSYEQYF. The J gene is TRBJ2-7, the V gene TRBV4-3; no clear D. There are 13 residues in the CDR3. In germline, CDR1 is LGHNA, CDR2 YSLEER.

The V call is TRBV11-2, the J call TRBJ2-5, with D possibly being TRBD1 (6 bases). The germline gives CDR1 SGHAT, CDR2 FQNNGV. The CDR3 length is 18 residues. V was clipped by 6 bases and J by 0 bases, with 23 bases between them. CDR3 loop: CASRPGRGGAKDQETQYF. CDR3 nucleotide sequence: TGTGCCAGCAGGCCAGGGCGAGGGGGAGCAAAGGACCAAGAGACCCAGTACTTC.

This chain uses TRBV28 with TRBJ1-4, with 9 nucleotides matching TRBD1. J was trimmed by 7 bases and V by 5 bases; bases with no gene match: 8. CDR3 length: 15 residues. Germline CDR1 and CDR2: MDHEN and SYDVKM. The CDR3 nucleotides read TGTGCCAGCAGTAACACACAGGGGGCGGGTGAAAAACTGTTTTTT. It translates to CASSNTQGAGEKLFF. Together with reference TRBV28 and TRBJ1-4, the CDR3 gives the full variable domain: DVKVTQSSRYLVKRTGEKVFLECVQDMDHENMFWYRQDPGLGLRLIYFSYDVKMKEKGDIPEGYSVSREKKERFSLILESASTNQTSMYLCASSNTQGAGEKLFFGSGTQLSVL.

This clone was detected only a few times. The V call is TRBV19, the J call TRBJ1-5; tentatively, D is TRBD1 (6 bases). CDR1 is LNHDA, CDR2 SQIVND, per germline (reference sequence). CDR3 length equals 14 residues. Between the trimmed V and J ends, which lost 1 base and 7 bases, there was a span of 11 bases. This CDR3 is CASSIAGEGQPQHF. Written as DNA, the CDR3 is TGTGCCAGTAGTATAGCAGGGGAAGGCCAGCCCCAGCATTTT.

The chain uses TRBV28 and TRBJ2-7; D is perhaps TRBD1 (5 bases). CDR3 length equals 13 residues. Trimming removed 5 bases from V and 0 bases from J, with 8 bases in between. Germline V gives CDR1 MDHEN, CDR2 SYDVKM. In nucleotides, the CDR3 is TGTGCCAGCAGTCCGGACAACTCCTACGAGCAGTACTTC. Its protein is CASSPDNSYEQYF.

The chain combines TRBV10-1 with TRBJ2-1; D unclear. The CDR3 loop spans 12 amino acids. Trimming removed 2 bases from V and 11 bases from J, with 10 bases in between. From germline, CDR1 is WNHNN and CDR2 SYGVQD (reference sequence). For the CDR3, the DNA is TGCGCCAGCAGTGAGGTTGAGTTTAAGCAGTTCTTC. Its translation: CASSEVEFKQFF.

This chain uses TRBV6-6 with TRBJ2-5, with TRBD1 matching over 7 bases. V trimming: 6 bases; J trimming: 4 bases; junction bases outside the gene matches: 8. The V gene's germline CDR1 is MNHNY and CDR2 SVGAGI (reference sequence). The CDR3 contains 14 residues. This chain's CDR3 is CASSPLGGAETQYF. The DNA for the CDR3 is TGTGCCAGCAGCCCCCTAGGGGGCGCAGAGACCCAGTACTTC.

The rearrangement uses TRBV9 and TRBJ2-7; 8 nucleotides agree with TRBD1. The trim removed 3 bases at V and 0 bases at J, leaving 5 bases unmatched. The V gene's germline CDR1 is SGDLS and CDR2 YYNGEE. The CDR3 consists of 15 residues. Written as DNA, the CDR3 is TGTGCCAGCAGCGCGACAGGGGCGAGCTCCTACGAGCAGTACTTC. It specifies CASSATGASSYEQYF. The whole variable domain, filled in from reference TRBV9 and TRBJ2-7, reads DSGVTQTPKHLITATGQRVTLRCSPRSGDLSVYWYQQSLDQGLQFLIQYYNGEERAKGNILERFSAQQFPDLHSELNLSSLELGDSALYFCASSATGASSYEQYFGPGTRLTVT.

The chain couples TRBV6-6 to TRBJ2-7; D possibly corresponds to TRBD2 (7 bases). Trimming cost V 5 bases and J 3 bases, with 20 bases left between them. The CDR3 covers 16 residues. Germline assignment: CDR1 MNHNY and CDR2 SVGAGI (reference sequence). The chain's CDR3 is CASSPTDRGANYEQYF. Here the CDR3 DNA reads TGTGCCAGCAGTCCAACGGACCGGGGGGCGAACTACGAGCAGTACTTC.

This clone showed up just once. This chain links TRBV10-1 with TRBJ2-1; 13 positions agree with TRBD2. CDR3 length: 15 residues. Trimming at V came to 6 bases and at J to 7 bases, leaving 6 bases not matched to a gene. Per germline, CDR1 WNHNN and CDR2 SYGVQD (reference sequence). In DNA form, the CDR3 reads TGCGCCAGCAGCAGACTAGCGGGGGGCGTTAATGAGCAGTTCTTC. It specifies CASSRLAGGVNEQFF.

The chain links TRBV10-1 to TRBJ1-1, with D uncertain. Germline CDR1 reads WNHNN; CDR2 reads SYGVQD (reference sequence). Trimming left V 7 bases short and J 3 bases short, with 12 bases between. The CDR3 runs to 13 residues. The CDR3 DNA reads TGCGCCAGCAACAAAGAGGTTGACACTGAAGCTTTCTTT. This sequence encodes CASNKEVDTEAFF.

V gene TRBV21-1 combines with J gene TRBJ2-7; the D call of TRBD1 is as the table states it, not checked on the DNA. TRBV21-1 is a documented pseudogene. The CDR3 runs 15 residues. CDR3 nucleotides: TGTGCCAGCAGCAAGGGGATGGGACATCTCTACGAGCAGTACTTC. It codes for CASSKGMGHLYEQYF.

The rearrangement links TRBV6-6 to TRBJ1-5, with 7 bases fitting TRBD1. V shed 9 bases and J 4 bases; nucleotides not matched to a gene: 12. Looked up from germline, CDR1 is MNHNY and CDR2 is SVGAGI (reference sequence). The CDR3 has 15 residues. The CDR3 reads CASAASTGLNQPQHF. The DNA of the CDR3 is TGTGCCAGTGCCGCCTCGACAGGGCTAAATCAGCCCCAGCATTTT.

The chain's CDR3 is CASSPSLNTEAFF. CDR3 nucleotide sequence: TGTGCCAGCAGTCCCTCCCTGAACACTGAAGCTTTCTTT. This sequence joins TRBV28 and TRBJ1-1; D not certain. In germline, CDR1 is MDHEN, CDR2 SYDVKM. The CDR3 has 13 residues. V was shortened by 5 bases and J by 0 bases, with 7 bases between the two germline ends.

This chain uses TRBV15 with TRBJ1-2; 8 bases align to TRBD1. V gave up 1 base and J gave up 5 bases; unmatched junction bases: 6. Germline-derived CDR1 and CDR2 are LNHNV and YYDKDF (reference sequence). The CDR3 extends over 15 amino acids. CDR3 sequence reads: CATSRGQGARYGYTF. In DNA form, the CDR3 reads TGTGCCACCAGCAGAGGCCAGGGGGCTAGGTATGGCTACACCTTC.

The genes are TRBV6-1 and TRBJ2-2; TRBD2 might be the D (6 bases). The V gene lost 0 bases and the J gene lost 5 bases, with 10 bases spanning the gap. The CDR3 is 15 amino acids. Germline V gene data show CDR1 as MNHNS and CDR2 as SASEGT. The CDR3 DNA sequence: TGTGCCAGCAGTGAAGCGTACGGGGGTACCGGGGAGCTGTTTTTT. This translates into CASSEAYGGTGELFF.

The rearrangement joins TRBV11-2 to TRBJ2-7, with D perhaps TRBD1 (6 bases). V was pared by 5 bases and J by 3 bases, with 8 bases between. CDR3 length: 12 residues. Germline CDR1 is SGHAT and CDR2 is FQNNGV. CDR3 DNA sequence: TGTGCCAGCAGCAAACAGGGCTACGAGCAGTACGTC. Translation: CASSKQGYEQYV.

The chain joins TRBV11-2 to TRBJ1-1, with D tentatively TRBD1 (5 bases). This CDR3 is 13 amino acids long. V was shortened by 5 bases and J by 7 bases, with 14 bases between the two germline ends. CDR1 and CDR2 from the germline V gene are SGHAT and FQNNGV. The DNA of the CDR3 is TGTGCCAGCAGCCCGGAACAGGTCCGTGAAGCTTTCTTT. This gives the protein CASSPEQVREAFF.

The chain has TRBV11-2 and TRBJ2-2; 7 bases match TRBD2. The germline CDR1 and CDR2 sequences are SGHAT and FQNNGV. Germline trimming cut 5 bases from V and 1 base from J; bases unmatched to any gene: 10. The CDR3 consists of 17 residues. The CDR3 sequence: CASSPMGEGRNTGELFF. In DNA form, the CDR3 reads TGTGCCAGCAGCCCCATGGGGGAGGGAAGGAACACCGGGGAGCTGTTTTTT.